This T cell receptor (beta chain) was sequenced in a study of blood T cell repertoires in COVID-19. Per the authors' pipeline: Nucleated cell number was recorded as an estimate derived from reference gene primer amplification. Sequenced by immunoSEQ multiplex PCR; TCRdb stores in-frame clones only, minus some. The V and J calls and the clone size are those of that table, but D and trimming were determined from the DNA. The sample records approximately 300,000 clones, about nine tenths being singletons. The germline V gene encodes CDR1 LGHDT and CDR2 YNNKEL (reference sequence). The CDR3 has 14 amino acids. Trimming left V 1 base short and J 7 bases short, with 13 bases between. Either two negative PCRs, clearance, or symptom resolution qualified Cohort 3 donors as recovered.

The TCR was taken from a man younger than 40 who had recovered from COVID-19. The sequenced material came from PBMCs or T cells enriched from blood (not recorded which). The chain links TRBV3-1 (or the pseudogene TRBV3-2) to TRBJ1-2; possible D gene TRBD1, 5 bases. CDR3 region: CASSQGGDPRGYTF. CDR3 nucleotides: TGTGCCAGCAGCCAAGGGGGGGACCCGCGTGGCTACACCTTC.